Given below is one T cell receptor (beta chain) in context. The entry originates in a study of blood T cell repertoires in COVID-19. The CDR3 extends over 17 amino acids. Trimming took 5 bases from V and 0 from J; bases not matched to a gene: 12. Germline-derived CDR1 and CDR2 are SGHRS and YFSETQ. Produced via immunoSEQ multiplex PCR; TCRdb's table is partial and in-frame only. The profile covers approximately 290,000 clones, with 80% to 90% appearing a single time and around 0.84% taken by the ten largest. The sequencing input was peripheral blood. This chain connects TRBV5-1 to TRBJ2-3, with 7 bases matching TRBD2. The receptor's source is a man aged 30 to 39 with acute or convalescent COVID-19. In DNA, the CDR3 is TGCGCCAGCAGGTCGGACGTTTGGGGAGGGAGCACAGATACGCAGTATTTT. It specifies CASRSDVWGGSTDTQYF.